This TCR beta chain was identified in a study of blood T cell repertoires in COVID-19. Germline CDR1 MNHNS, CDR2 SASEGT. Trimming pared 2 bases from V and 7 bases from J, leaving 15 bases between. This CDR3 is built from 16 residues. Clones were sequenced by immunoSEQ multiplex PCR, and TCRdb holds only the in-frame ones, with some missing. This sample has more than 300,000 clones, with 70% to 90% found just once. This clone has only a few counts. Sample: PBMCs or T cells enriched from blood (not recorded which). The clonotype originates from a woman between 18 and 29 years old who had recovered from COVID-19. J is TRBJ1-6 and V is TRBV6-1; D might be TRBD1 (5 bases). DNA for the CDR3: TGTGCCAGCAGTGAACGCAGGGTTAAAACGAATTCACCCCTCCACTTT. Translated, it gives CASSERRVKTNSPLHF.